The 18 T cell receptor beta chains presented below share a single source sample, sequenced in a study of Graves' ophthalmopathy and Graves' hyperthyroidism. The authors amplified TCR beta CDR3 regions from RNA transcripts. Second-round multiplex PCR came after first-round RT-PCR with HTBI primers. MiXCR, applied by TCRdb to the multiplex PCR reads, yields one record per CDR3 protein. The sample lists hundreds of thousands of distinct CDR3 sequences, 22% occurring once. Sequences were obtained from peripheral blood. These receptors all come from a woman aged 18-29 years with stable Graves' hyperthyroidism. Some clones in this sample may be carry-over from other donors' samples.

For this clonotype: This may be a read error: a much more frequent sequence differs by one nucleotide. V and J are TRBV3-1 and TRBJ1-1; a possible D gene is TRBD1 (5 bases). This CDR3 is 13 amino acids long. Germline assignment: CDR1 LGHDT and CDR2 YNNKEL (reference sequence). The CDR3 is CASSQVRTRGACF. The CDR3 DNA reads TGTGCCAGCAGCCAAGTAAGGACGAGGGGAGCTTGCTTT.

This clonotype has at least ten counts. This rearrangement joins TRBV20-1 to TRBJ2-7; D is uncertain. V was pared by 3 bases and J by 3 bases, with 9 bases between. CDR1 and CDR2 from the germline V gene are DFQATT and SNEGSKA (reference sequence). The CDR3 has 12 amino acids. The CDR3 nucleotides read TGCAGTGCTAGTACAGTGCTCTACGAGCAGTACTTC. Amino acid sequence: CSASTVLYEQYF.

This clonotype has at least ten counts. CDR3 bases: TGTGCCAGCATGTTGGTCGCGTTGTGGGGGCGGAGGACTGAAGCTTTCTTT. Its protein is CASMLVALWGRRTEAFF. This sequence joins TRBV11-1 and TRBJ1-1, with D possibly TRBD1 on 6 matching bases. The V end was cut by 7 bases, the J end by 5 bases, with 26 bases between. Germline V gene data show CDR1 as SGHAT and CDR2 as FQDESV (reference sequence). This CDR3 has 17 residues.

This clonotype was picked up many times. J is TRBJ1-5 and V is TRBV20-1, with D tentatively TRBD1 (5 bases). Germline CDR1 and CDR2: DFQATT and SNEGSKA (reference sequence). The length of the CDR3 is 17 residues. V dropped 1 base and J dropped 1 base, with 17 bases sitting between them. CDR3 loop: CSARVDATGQSNQPQHF. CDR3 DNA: TGCAGTGCTAGAGTAGACGCAACAGGCCAGAGCAATCAGCCCCAGCATTTT.

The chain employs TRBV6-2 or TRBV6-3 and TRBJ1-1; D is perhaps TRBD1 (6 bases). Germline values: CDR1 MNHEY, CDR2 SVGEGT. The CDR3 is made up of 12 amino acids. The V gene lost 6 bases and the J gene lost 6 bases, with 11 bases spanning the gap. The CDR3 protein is CASRTGFAEAFF. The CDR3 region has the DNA TGTGCCAGCAGAACAGGGTTCGCTGAAGCTTTCTTT.

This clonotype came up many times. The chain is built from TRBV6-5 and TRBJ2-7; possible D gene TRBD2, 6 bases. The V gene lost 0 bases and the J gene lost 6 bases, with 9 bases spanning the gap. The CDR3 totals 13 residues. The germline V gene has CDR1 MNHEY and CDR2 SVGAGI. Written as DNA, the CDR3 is TGTGCCAGCAGTTACTCGACTAGAACCGAGCAGTACTTC. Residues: CASSYSTRTEQYF.

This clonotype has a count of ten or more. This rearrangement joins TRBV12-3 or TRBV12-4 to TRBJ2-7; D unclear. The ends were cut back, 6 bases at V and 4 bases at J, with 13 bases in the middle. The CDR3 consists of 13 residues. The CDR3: CASRSRREYEQYF. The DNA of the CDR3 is TGTGCCAGCAGAAGTCGTAGGGAATACGAGCAGTACTTC.

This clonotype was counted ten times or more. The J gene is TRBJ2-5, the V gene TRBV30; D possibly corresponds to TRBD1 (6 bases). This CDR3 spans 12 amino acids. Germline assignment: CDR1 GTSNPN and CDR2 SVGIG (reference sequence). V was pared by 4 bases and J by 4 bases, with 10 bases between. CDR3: CAWIQGPETQYF. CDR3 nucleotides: TGTGCCTGGATTCAGGGGCCAGAGACCCAGTACTTC.

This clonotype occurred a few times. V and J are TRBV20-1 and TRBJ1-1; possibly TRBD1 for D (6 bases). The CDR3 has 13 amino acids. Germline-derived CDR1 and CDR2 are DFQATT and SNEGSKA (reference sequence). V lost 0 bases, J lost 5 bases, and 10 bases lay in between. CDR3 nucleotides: TGCAGTGCTAGAGATTACAGGGAAACTGAAGCTTTCTTT. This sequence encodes CSARDYRETEAFF.

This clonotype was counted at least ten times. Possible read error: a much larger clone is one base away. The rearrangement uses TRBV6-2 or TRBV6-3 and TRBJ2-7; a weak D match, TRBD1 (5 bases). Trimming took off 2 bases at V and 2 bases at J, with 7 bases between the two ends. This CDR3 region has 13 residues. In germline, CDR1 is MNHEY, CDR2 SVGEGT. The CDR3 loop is CASSYPDTYEQYF. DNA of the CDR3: TGTGCCAGCAGTTACCCGGACACCTACGAGCAGTACTTC.

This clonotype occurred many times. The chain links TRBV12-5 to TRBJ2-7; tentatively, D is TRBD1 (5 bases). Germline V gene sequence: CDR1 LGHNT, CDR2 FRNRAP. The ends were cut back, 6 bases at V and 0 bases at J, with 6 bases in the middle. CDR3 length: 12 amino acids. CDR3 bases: TGTGCTAGTGGGACAGACTCCTACGAGCAGTACTTC. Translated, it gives CASGTDSYEQYF.

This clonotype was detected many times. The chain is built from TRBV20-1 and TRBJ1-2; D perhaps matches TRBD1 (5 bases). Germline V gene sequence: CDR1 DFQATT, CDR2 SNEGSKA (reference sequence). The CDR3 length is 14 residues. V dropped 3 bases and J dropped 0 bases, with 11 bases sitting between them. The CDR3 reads CSASGGGSNYGYTF. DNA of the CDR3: TGCAGTGCTAGCGGGGGAGGTTCTAACTATGGCTACACCTTC.

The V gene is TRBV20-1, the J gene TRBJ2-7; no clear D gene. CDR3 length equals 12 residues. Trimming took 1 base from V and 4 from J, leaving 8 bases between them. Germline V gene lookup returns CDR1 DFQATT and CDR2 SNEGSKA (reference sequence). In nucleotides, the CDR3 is TGCAGTGCTAGAGGAGGTTGGTACGAGCAGTACTTC. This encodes CSARGGWYEQYF.

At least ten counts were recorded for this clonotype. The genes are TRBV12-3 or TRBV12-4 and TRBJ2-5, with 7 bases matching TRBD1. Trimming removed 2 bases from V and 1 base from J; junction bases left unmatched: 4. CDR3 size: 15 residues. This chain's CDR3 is CASSLYTGAQETQYF. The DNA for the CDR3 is TGTGCCAGCAGTTTATATACAGGGGCCCAAGAGACCCAGTACTTC.

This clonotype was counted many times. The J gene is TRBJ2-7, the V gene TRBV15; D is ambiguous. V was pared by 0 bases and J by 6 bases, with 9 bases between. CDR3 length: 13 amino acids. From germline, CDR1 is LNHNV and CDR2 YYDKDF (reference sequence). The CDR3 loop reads CATSRDLGSEQYF. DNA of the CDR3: TGTGCCACCAGCAGAGATCTAGGGTCCGAGCAGTACTTC. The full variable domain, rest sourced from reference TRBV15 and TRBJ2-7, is DAMVIQNPRYQVTQFGKPVTLSCSQTLNHNVMYWYQQKSSQAPKLLFHYYDKDFNNEADTPDNFQSRRPNTSFCFLDIRSPGLGDTAMYLCATSRDLGSEQYFGPGTRLTVT.

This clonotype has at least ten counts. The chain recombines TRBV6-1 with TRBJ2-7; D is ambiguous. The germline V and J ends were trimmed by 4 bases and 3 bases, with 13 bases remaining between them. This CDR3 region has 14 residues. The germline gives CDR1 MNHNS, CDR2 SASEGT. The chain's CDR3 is CASSVEAAHYEQYF. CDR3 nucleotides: TGTGCCAGCAGTGTAGAGGCAGCCCACTACGAGCAGTACTTC.

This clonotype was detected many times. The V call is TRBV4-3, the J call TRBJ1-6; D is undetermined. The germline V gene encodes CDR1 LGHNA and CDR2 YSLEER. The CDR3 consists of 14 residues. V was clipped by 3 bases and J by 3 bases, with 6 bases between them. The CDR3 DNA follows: TGCGCCAGCAGCCATCAAGACTATAATTCACCCCTCCACTTT. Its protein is CASSHQDYNSPLHF.

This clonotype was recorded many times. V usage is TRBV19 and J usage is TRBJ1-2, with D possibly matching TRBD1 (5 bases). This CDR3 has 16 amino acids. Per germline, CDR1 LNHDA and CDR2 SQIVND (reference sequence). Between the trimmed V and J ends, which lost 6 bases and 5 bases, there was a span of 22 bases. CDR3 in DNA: TGTGCCAGTAGCTCCGGGTTCGGGGGTAATCGATATGGCTACACCTTC. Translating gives CASSSGFGGNRYGYTF. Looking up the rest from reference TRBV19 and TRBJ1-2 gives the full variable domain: DGGITQSPKYLFRKEGQNVTLSCEQNLNHDAMYWYRQDPGQGLRLIYYSQIVNDFQKGDIAEGYSVSREKKESFPLTVTSAQKNPTAFYLCASSSGFGGNRYGYTFGSGTRLTVV.